A single sample gave rise to the 14 T cell receptor beta chains below, sequenced in a study of patients and donors after allogeneic stem cell transplantation (TCRdb year 2020). The library was produced with RT-PCR. Sequenced using a NextSeq 550. TCRdb passed the public sequencing reads through fastp at Q25 and MiXCR, retaining productive beta sequences. Every distinct CDR3 protein forms one entry, paired with its most common genes and DNA. For this sample there are about 150,000 distinct CDR3 sequences; about a third appear just once. About 50% of the sample goes to the ten largest clones. The specimen was blood, either unsorted or a sorted T cell fraction (not recorded which). The receptor source for this set is a human donor who was either an allogeneic HSCT recipient or a stem cell or donor lymphocyte infusion donor (not recorded which). It is not recorded whose cells these are; they may come from a transplant donor.

CDR3 bases: TGTGCCAGCAGCCAACATCCATCTAGGCCCTACAATGAGCAGTTCTTC. This gives the protein CASSQHPSRPYNEQFF. This sequence joins TRBV7-2 and TRBJ2-1; D is ambiguous. V shed 5 bases and J shed 2 bases, with 16 bases lying between them. The CDR3 totals 16 residues. Per germline, CDR1 SGHTA and CDR2 FQGNSA.

This clonotype was detected only once. The J gene is TRBJ2-1, the V gene TRBV7-2, with 8 nucleotides matching TRBD2. The germline gives CDR1 SGHTA, CDR2 FQGNSA. V dropped 6 bases and J dropped 7; count of bases not matched to a gene: 8. This CDR3 is 14 amino acids long. CDR3: CASRFGLAPNEQFF. Here the CDR3 DNA reads TGTGCCAGCAGGTTTGGACTAGCCCCAAATGAGCAGTTCTTC.

J is TRBJ2-1 and V is TRBV4-3; no firm D call. V lost 1 base to trimming and J lost 2 bases, with 9 bases between them. The CDR3 runs 15 residues. Germline V CDR1 and CDR2: LGHNA, YSLEER. The CDR3 reads CASSQGRRPYNEQFF. CDR3 nucleotides: TGCGCCAGCAGCCAAGGGCGGCGGCCCTACAATGAGCAGTTCTTC.

V and J are TRBV29-1 and TRBJ1-1; 7 positions agree with TRBD1. CDR1 and CDR2 from the germline V gene are SQVTM and ANQGSEA. This CDR3 has 11 amino acids. Trimming removed 7 bases from V and 4 bases from J; junction bases left unmatched: 3. The CDR3 region has the DNA TGCAGCGGCCAGGGGGGCACTGAAGCTTTCTTT. It is translated as CSGQGGTEAFF.

This clonotype appeared many times. The CDR3 loop reads CSARDPLGGRGYGYTF. Written as DNA, the CDR3 is TGCAGTGCTAGAGATCCTCTGGGAGGGAGAGGATATGGCTACACCTTC. The chain couples TRBV20-1 to TRBJ1-2; D ambiguous. This CDR3 comprises 16 residues. V was shortened by 0 bases and J by 5 bases, with 19 bases between the two germline ends. In germline, CDR1 is DFQATT, CDR2 SNEGSKA (reference sequence).

This clonotype was counted between two and nine times. The chain couples TRBV10-3 to TRBJ2-2; perhaps TRBD2 as D (5 bases). Germline V gene lookup returns CDR1 ENHRY and CDR2 SYGVKD. This CDR3 region has 15 residues. Trimming pared 5 bases from V and 6 bases from J, leaving 16 bases between. The CDR3 is CAISRDPPGPGELFF. The DNA for the CDR3 is TGTGCCATCAGTCGGGATCCCCCCGGACCCGGGGAGCTGTTTTTT.

This clonotype was observed a handful of times. The chain couples TRBV20-1 to TRBJ2-1; TRBD1 matches at 8 bases. The J segment lost 7 bases and the V segment lost 3 bases, leaving 5 bases of the junction unmatched. The CDR3 contains 13 residues. Germline V gives CDR1 DFQATT, CDR2 SNEGSKA (reference sequence). In nucleotides, the CDR3 is TGCAGTGCTAGGGGCAGGGGGCTTAATGAGCAGTTCTTC. Amino acid sequence: CSARGRGLNEQFF.

The chain employs TRBV20-1 and TRBJ2-2; the D is unclear. The V end was cut by 1 base, the J end by 2 bases, with 5 bases between. From germline, CDR1 is DFQATT and CDR2 SNEGSKA (reference sequence). The CDR3 runs 13 residues. The CDR3 DNA reads TGCAGTGCTAGAGGGCTTAACACCGGGGAGCTGTTTTTT. Its protein is CSARGLNTGELFF.

This chain joins TRBV29-1 and TRBJ2-1; TRBD2 agrees at 11 bases. Germline CDR1 reads SQVTM; CDR2 reads ANQGSEA. Germline trimming cut 4 bases from V and 8 bases from J; bases unmatched to any gene: 4. This CDR3 spans 13 amino acids. The CDR3: CSVVSGGADEQFF. Here the CDR3 DNA reads TGCAGCGTTGTTAGCGGGGGGGCCGATGAGCAGTTCTTC.

CDR3 residues: CASSPLNTEAFF. The CDR3 nucleotides are TGTGCCAGCAGCCCCCTCAACACTGAAGCTTTCTTT. This chain links TRBV9 with TRBJ1-1; D not certain. CDR3 size: 12 residues. CDR1 SGDLS and CDR2 YYNGEE come from the germline V gene. Trimming shortened V by 4 bases and J by 2 bases, and 6 bases separated the two germline ends.

The chain is built from TRBV5-1 and TRBJ2-1; a weak D match, TRBD1 (6 bases). Trimming left V 4 bases short and J 8 bases short, with 13 bases between. The CDR3 runs to 13 residues. Germline V gene lookup returns CDR1 SGHRS and CDR2 YFSETQ. CDR3 nucleotides: TGCGCCAGCAGCCCTGGGACAACCGATGAGCAGTTCTTC. Translated: CASSPGTTDEQFF.

This clonotype was detected many times. The chain carries TRBV12-3 or TRBV12-4 and TRBJ1-2, with TRBD1 as a possible D gene (5 bases). This CDR3 comprises 11 residues. The V and J ends lost 5 bases and 8 bases respectively, with 9 bases between them. This CDR3 is CASSTGLGYTF. For the CDR3, the DNA is TGTGCCAGCAGTACGGGGCTCGGCTACACCTTC.

This clonotype was seen only a few times. The V call is TRBV6-6, the J call TRBJ2-4; no reliable D call. Trimming took 8 bases from V and 0 from J, leaving 8 bases between them. The germline CDR1 and CDR2 sequences are MNHNY and SVGAGI (reference sequence). The CDR3 spans 13 residues. The DNA for the CDR3 is TGTGCCAGCCACGGAGTAGCCAAAAACATTCAGTACTTC. Amino acid sequence: CASHGVAKNIQYF.

This sequence joins TRBV7-3 and TRBJ1-2; possibly TRBD1 for D (5 bases). Looked up from germline, CDR1 is SGHTA and CDR2 is FQGTGA. V was clipped by 1 base and J by 7 bases, with 13 bases between them. The CDR3 covers 14 residues. Here the CDR3 DNA reads TGTGCCAGCAGCTTAATTAGCCAGGGCAGTGGCTACACCTTC. Translating it yields CASSLISQGSGYTF. Full variable domain (remainder filled in from reference TRBV7-3 and TRBJ1-2): GAGVSQTPSNKVTEKGKYVELRCDPISGHTALYWYRQSLGQGPEFLIYFQGTGAADDSGLPNDRFFAVRPEGSVSTLKIQRTERGDSAVYLCASSLISQGSGYTFGSGTRLTVV.